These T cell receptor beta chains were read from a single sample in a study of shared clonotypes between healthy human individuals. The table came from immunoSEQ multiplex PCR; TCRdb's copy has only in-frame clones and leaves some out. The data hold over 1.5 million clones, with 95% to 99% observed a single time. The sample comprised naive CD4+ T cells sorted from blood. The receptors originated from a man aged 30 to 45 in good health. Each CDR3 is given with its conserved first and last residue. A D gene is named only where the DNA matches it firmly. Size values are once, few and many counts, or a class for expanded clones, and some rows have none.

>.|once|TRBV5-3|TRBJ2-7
CASKLGFYHASGEQYF
TGTGCCAGCAAGCTTGGTTTTTATCACGCGTCGGGGGAGCAGTACTTC
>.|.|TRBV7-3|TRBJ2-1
CASSLSPMSEQFF
TGTGCCAGCAGCTTATCACCGATGTCGGAGCAGTTCTTC
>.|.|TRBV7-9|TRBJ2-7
CASSYGTVNYEQYF
TGTGCCAGCAGCTATGGGACCGTCAATTACGAGCAGTACTTC
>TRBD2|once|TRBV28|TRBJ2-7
CASSSPTRLAGSSYEQYF
TGTGCCAGCAGTTCCCCAACTCGACTAGCGGGAAGCTCCTACGAGCAGTACTTC
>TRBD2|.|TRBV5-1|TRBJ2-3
CASSGRTSGSTDTQYF
TGCGCCAGCAGCGGGCGGACTAGCGGCAGCACAGATACGCAGTATTTT
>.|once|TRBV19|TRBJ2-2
CASCRDTVPGELFF
TGTGCCAGTTGCCGGGACACAGTCCCCGGGGAGCTGTTTTTT
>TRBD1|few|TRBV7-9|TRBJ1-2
CASSLQGADGYTF
TGTGCCAGCAGCTTGCAGGGGGCTGATGGCTACACCTTC
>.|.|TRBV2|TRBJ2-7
CASSEYMTSSSEQYF
TGTGCCAGCAGTGAATATATGACAAGCTCGTCCGAGCAGTACTTC
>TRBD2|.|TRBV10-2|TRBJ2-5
CASNLAAQETQYF
TGCGCCAGCAACCTAGCGGCTCAAGAGACCCAGTACTTC
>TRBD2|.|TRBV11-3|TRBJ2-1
CASSLEGTSGYNEQFF
TGTGCCAGCAGCTTAGAGGGGACTAGCGGGTACAATGAGCAGTTCTTC
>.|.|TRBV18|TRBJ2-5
CASSPLQGSLEETQYF
TGTGCCAGCTCACCATTACAGGGTAGCCTAGAAGAGACCCAGTACTTC
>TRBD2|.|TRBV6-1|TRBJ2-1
CASSGLAGDHNEQFF
TGTGCCAGCAGTGGACTAGCGGGAGATCACAATGAGCAGTTCTTC
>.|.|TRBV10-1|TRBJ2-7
CASSWGSSYEQYF
TGCGCCAGCAGTTGGGGGAGCTCCTACGAGCAGTACTTC
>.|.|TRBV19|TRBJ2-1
CASSMRISSYNEQFF
TGTGCCAGTAGTATGCGCATAAGCTCCTACAATGAGCAGTTCTTC
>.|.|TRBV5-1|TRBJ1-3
CASSRDNTDTIYF
TGCGCCAGCAGCCGGGACAATACGGACACCATATATTTT
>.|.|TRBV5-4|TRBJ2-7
CASSFWGGLSEQYF
TGTGCCAGCAGCTTTTGGGGGGGCCTGAGCGAGCAGTACTTC
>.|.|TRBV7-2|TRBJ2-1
CASSLAARGQKQFF
TGTGCCAGCAGCTTAGCAGCGCGTGGACAAAAGCAGTTCTTC
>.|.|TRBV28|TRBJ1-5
CASSLTDGVVQPQHF
TGTGCCAGCAGTTTGACGGATGGGGTAGTTCAGCCCCAGCATTTT